Each of the 4 T cell receptor beta chains below was sequenced from the same sample in a study of blood T cell repertoires in COVID-19. Using immunoSEQ multiplex PCR, the repertoire was profiled, and TCRdb retains in-frame clones only, with some absent. The repertoire holds 45,000 to 65,000 clones, with roughly 87% as singletons. What was sequenced was peripheral blood. Receptor source: a human donor with acute or convalescent COVID-19. The donor label of this sample is uncertain.

This clone came up once. The chain links TRBV7-9 to TRBJ2-2, with D perhaps given as TRBD1 or TRBD2 (5 bases each). The CDR3 consists of 12 residues. In germline, CDR1 is SEHNR, CDR2 FQNEAQ (reference sequence). Trimming cost V 7 bases and J 5 bases, with 8 bases left between them. The CDR3 nucleotides read TGTGCCAGCACCGGGGCTACCGGGGAGCTGTTTTTT. Amino acids: CASTGATGELFF.

In its sample, this clone was seen a few times. This chain connects TRBV7-9 to TRBJ1-5, with 7 bases matching TRBD1. This CDR3 contains 14 residues. With 6 bases clipped from V and 2 bases from J, the junction kept 4 bases outside the gene matches. CDR1 and CDR2 (germline): SEHNR, FQNEAQ (reference sequence). The CDR3, as DNA: TGTGCCAGCAGTAGCACAGGGGGCAATCAGCCCCAGCATTTT. Its protein product is CASSSTGGNQPQHF.

J is TRBJ2-7 and V is TRBV9; perhaps TRBD2 as D (6 bases). V dropped 2 bases and J dropped 7 bases, with 19 bases sitting between them. The CDR3 has 15 amino acids. Germline V gives CDR1 SGDLS, CDR2 YYNGEE. CDR3 in DNA: TGTGCCAGCAGCGTTAATAGCGGAATATCGGGGGAGCAGTACTTC. Its translation: CASSVNSGISGEQYF.

Concerning this clone: The DNA is left out, because the CDR3 cannot be placed on it with certainty; the CDR3 is given as TCRdb lists it. The chain joins TRBV19 to TRBJ2-1; the table's D call, TRBD1, has no DNA check behind it. The germline V gene encodes CDR1 LNHDA and CDR2 SQIVND (reference sequence). The CDR3 comprises 15 residues, both ends counted. CDR3 loop: CASTSDSGFYNEQFF.